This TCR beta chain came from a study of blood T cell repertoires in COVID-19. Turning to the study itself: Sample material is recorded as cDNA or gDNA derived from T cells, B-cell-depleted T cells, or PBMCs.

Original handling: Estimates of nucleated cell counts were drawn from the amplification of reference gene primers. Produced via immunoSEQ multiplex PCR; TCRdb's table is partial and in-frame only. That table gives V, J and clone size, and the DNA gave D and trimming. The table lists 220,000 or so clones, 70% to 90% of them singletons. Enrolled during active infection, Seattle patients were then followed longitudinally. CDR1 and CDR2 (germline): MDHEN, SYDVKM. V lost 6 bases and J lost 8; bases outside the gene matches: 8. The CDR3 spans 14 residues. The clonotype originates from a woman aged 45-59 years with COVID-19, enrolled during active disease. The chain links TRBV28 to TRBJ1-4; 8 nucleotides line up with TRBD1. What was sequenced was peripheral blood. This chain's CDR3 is CASSDGQGGEKLFF. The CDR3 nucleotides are TGTGCCAGCAGCGATGGACAGGGAGGAGAAAAACTGTTTTTT. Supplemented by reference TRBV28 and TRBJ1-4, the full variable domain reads DVKVTQSSRYLVKRTGEKVFLECVQDMDHENMFWYRQDPGLGLRLIYFSYDVKMKEKGDIPEGYSVSREKKERFSLILESASTNQTSMYLCASSDGQGGEKLFFGSGTQLSVL.